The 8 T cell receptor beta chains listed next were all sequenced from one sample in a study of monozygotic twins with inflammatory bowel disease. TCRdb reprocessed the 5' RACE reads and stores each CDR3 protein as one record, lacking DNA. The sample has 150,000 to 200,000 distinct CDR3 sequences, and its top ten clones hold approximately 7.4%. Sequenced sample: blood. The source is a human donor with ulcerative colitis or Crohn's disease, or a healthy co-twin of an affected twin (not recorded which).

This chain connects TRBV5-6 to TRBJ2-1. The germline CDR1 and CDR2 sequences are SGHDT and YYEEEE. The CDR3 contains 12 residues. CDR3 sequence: CASSLEENEQFF.

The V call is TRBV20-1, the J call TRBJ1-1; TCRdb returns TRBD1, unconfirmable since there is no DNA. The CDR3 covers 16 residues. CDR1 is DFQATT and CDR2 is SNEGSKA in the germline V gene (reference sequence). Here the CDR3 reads CSARSPSGVANTEAFF.

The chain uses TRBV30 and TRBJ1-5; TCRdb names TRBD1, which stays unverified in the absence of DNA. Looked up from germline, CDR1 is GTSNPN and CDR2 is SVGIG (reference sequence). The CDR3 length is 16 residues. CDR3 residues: CAWSFRGRGGNQPQHF.

The CDR3 loop reads CASGFETSEQYF. This chain links TRBV12-5 with TRBJ2-7. Germline lookup yields CDR1 LGHNT and CDR2 FRNRAP. This CDR3 is 12 amino acids long.

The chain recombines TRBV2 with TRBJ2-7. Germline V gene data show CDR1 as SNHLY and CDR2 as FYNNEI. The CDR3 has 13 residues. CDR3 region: CASSDGRTYEQYF.

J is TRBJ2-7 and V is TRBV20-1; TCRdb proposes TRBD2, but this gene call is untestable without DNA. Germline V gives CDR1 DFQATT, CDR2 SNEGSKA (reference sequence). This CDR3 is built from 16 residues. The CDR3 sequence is CSARSAGLAKHYEQYF.

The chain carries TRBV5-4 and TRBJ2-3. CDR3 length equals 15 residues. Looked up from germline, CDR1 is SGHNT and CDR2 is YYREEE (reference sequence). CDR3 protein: CASSVALNLRNTQYF.

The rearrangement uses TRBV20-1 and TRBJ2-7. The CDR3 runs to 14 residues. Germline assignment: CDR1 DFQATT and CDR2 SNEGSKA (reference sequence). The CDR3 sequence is CSARGWGSGDEQYF.